This T cell receptor beta chain is drawn from a study of identifying expanded T cells in peripheral blood. CDR3 length: 13 residues. In germline, CDR1 is SGHRS, CDR2 YFSETQ. The V gene lost 0 bases and the J gene lost 5 bases, with 8 bases spanning the gap. TCRdb keeps only in-frame clones here, not all; method: immunoSEQ multiplex PCR. The table includes around 100,000 clones, roughly 87% detected once. The chain joins TRBV5-1 to TRBJ2-5; D is uncertain. The sequencing input was blood. This TCR was sampled from a person aged 18 to 69 in good health. CDR3 coding DNA: TGCGCCAGCAGCTTGGACAGTGTGGAGACCCAGTACTTC. Translation gives CASSLDSVETQYF. The full variable domain, completed using reference TRBV5-1 and TRBJ2-5, is KAGVTQTPRYLIKTRGQQVTLSCSPISGHRSVSWYQQTPGQGLQFLFEYFSETQRNKGNFPGRFSGRQFSNSRSEMNVSTLELGDSALYLCASSLDSVETQYFGPGTRLLVL.